Presented here are 25 T cell receptor beta chains from one specimen sequenced in a study of shared clonotypes between healthy human individuals. TCRdb's copy holds only in-frame clones and misses some; the assay was immunoSEQ multiplex PCR. This table holds roughly 2.2 million clones, over 85% found once. The source material was naive CD4+ T cells from PBMCs. As for subset: CD45RA+ positively selected. The receptor set was obtained from a man aged 18 to 35 in good health. Some clones in this sample may be carry-over from other donors' samples.

The chain employs TRBV6-6 and TRBJ2-5, with D perhaps TRBD1 (7 bases). The CDR3 length is 15 residues. Trimming removed 5 bases at V and 5 bases at J, with 18 bases between. Germline CDR1 and CDR2: MNHNY and SVGAGI (reference sequence). The DNA for the CDR3 is TGTGCCAGCAGTAACAGGGGACTCCCCCGGGAGACCCAGTACTTC. This encodes CASSNRGLPRETQYF.

This clone has just one count. This chain links TRBV28 with TRBJ1-5, with TRBD1 as a possible D gene (5 bases). CDR1 MDHEN and CDR2 SYDVKM come from the germline V gene. The CDR3 sequence is 17 residues long. Trimming shortened V by 4 bases and J by 0 bases, and 16 bases separated the two germline ends. In DNA, the CDR3 is TGTGCCAGCAGTTCGGGGGGGGTCCTAGATAGCAATCAGCCCCAGCATTTT. Its protein product is CASSSGGVLDSNQPQHF.

This clone showed up just once. The V and J genes are TRBV5-1 and TRBJ1-6, with D maybe TRBD1 (6 bases). CDR1 is SGHRS and CDR2 is YFSETQ in the germline V gene. This CDR3 region has 13 residues. V lost 5 bases and J 7 bases, leaving 10 bases between the germline ends. CDR3 nucleotides: TGCGCCAGCAGTGACACAGGGAATTCACCCCTCCACTTT. Translated, it gives CASSDTGNSPLHF.

V usage is TRBV6-5 and J usage is TRBJ2-1; D is uncertain. Germline lookup yields CDR1 MNHEY and CDR2 SVGAGI. The CDR3 runs to 14 residues. V lost 6 bases and J lost 8, with 17 bases in between. CDR3 residues: CASRRLGGGDEQFF. The CDR3 DNA follows: TGTGCCAGCAGGCGTTTGGGCGGTGGGGATGAGCAGTTCTTC.

V and J are TRBV6-1 and TRBJ2-6; D is ambiguous. V was clipped by 7 bases and J by 2 bases, with 6 bases between them. Germline V gene lookup returns CDR1 MNHNS and CDR2 SASEGT. This CDR3 comprises 13 residues. The CDR3 region is CASIRAGANVLTF. CDR3 DNA sequence: TGTGCCAGCATCCGGGCTGGGGCCAACGTCCTGACTTTC.

The chain's CDR3 is CASRRGPSTYEQYF. The CDR3 DNA follows: TGTGCCAGCCGGAGGGGGCCGAGCACCTACGAGCAGTACTTC. This chain connects TRBV28 to TRBJ2-7, with D perhaps matching TRBD1 (7 bases). This CDR3 contains 14 residues. Germline V lookup: CDR1 MDHEN, CDR2 SYDVKM. The germline V and J ends were trimmed by 8 bases and 2 bases, with 16 bases remaining between them. Full variable domain (rest looked up from reference TRBV28 and TRBJ2-7): DVKVTQSSRYLVKRTGEKVFLECVQDMDHENMFWYRQDPGLGLRLIYFSYDVKMKEKGDIPEGYSVSREKKERFSLILESASTNQTSMYLCASRRGPSTYEQYFGPGTRLTVT.

This clone was observed a single time. As DNA, the CDR3 is TGTGCCAGCAGTTCTGTAAGGGAGCAGTACTTC. Its protein product is CASSSVREQYF. The chain joins TRBV2 to TRBJ2-7, with D hard to call. Germline-derived CDR1 and CDR2 are SNHLY and FYNNEI. V shed 5 bases and J shed 7 bases, with 9 bases lying between them. This CDR3 spans 11 amino acids. Drawing the rest from reference TRBV2 and TRBJ2-7, the complete variable domain is EPEVTQTPSHQVTQMGQEVILRCVPISNHLYFYWYRQILGQKVEFLVSFYNNEISEKSEIFDDQFSVERPDGSNFTLKIRSTKLEDSAMYFCASSSVREQYFGPGTRLTVT.

The chain employs TRBV5-1 and TRBJ1-2; maybe TRBD1 (6 bases). Trimming cost V 2 bases and J 0 bases, with 17 bases left between them. The CDR3 is made up of 17 amino acids. Looked up from germline, CDR1 is SGHRS and CDR2 is YFSETQ. CDR3 DNA: TGCGCCAGCAGCTTTAACAACCGGGACACAACTAACTATGGCTACACCTTC. Its translation: CASSFNNRDTTNYGYTF.

The V gene is TRBV19, the J gene TRBJ1-2; D is possibly TRBD1 (6 bases). Deletions cut 5 bases from V and 8 bases from J, with 24 bases between. Per germline, CDR1 LNHDA and CDR2 SQIVND (reference sequence). This CDR3 is built from 16 residues. The CDR3 region is CASSVTNPGQSGGYTF. The CDR3 coding sequence is TGTGCCAGTAGTGTAACGAATCCGGGACAATCAGGAGGCTACACCTTC. The whole variable domain, remainder taken from reference TRBV19 and TRBJ1-2, is DGGITQSPKYLFRKEGQNVTLSCEQNLNHDAMYWYRQDPGQGLRLIYYSQIVNDFQKGDIAEGYSVSREKKESFPLTVTSAQKNPTAFYLCASSVTNPGQSGGYTFGSGTRLTVV.

The chain uses TRBV6-6 and TRBJ1-1; D unclear. The V end was cut by 6 bases, the J end by 0 bases, with 8 bases between. Germline V lookup: CDR1 MNHNY, CDR2 SVGAGI (reference sequence). The CDR3 is made up of 13 amino acids. CDR3 residues: CASSEEMNTEAFF. Written as DNA, the CDR3 is TGTGCCAGCAGCGAAGAAATGAACACTGAAGCTTTCTTT.

The chain uses TRBV6-1 and TRBJ1-5; D possibly corresponds to TRBD1 (5 bases). V shed 0 bases and J shed 0 bases, with 9 bases lying between them. This CDR3 is built from 16 residues. Germline assignment: CDR1 MNHNS and CDR2 SASEGT. The CDR3 DNA sequence: TGTGCCAGCAGTGAAGCGGGGGTCCGTAGCAATCAGCCCCAGCATTTT. Translated, it gives CASSEAGVRSNQPQHF.

This clone was observed a single time. The chain joins TRBV27 to TRBJ2-3, with D possibly being TRBD1 (6 bases). V was cut by 3 bases and J by 4 bases, with 14 bases left in between. The CDR3 has 15 residues. Per the germline V gene, CDR1 is MNHEY and CDR2 is SMNVEV (reference sequence). DNA for the CDR3: TGTGCCAGCAGTTTCCCGGGGCCAGGGGCAGATACGCAGTATTTT. Amino acids: CASSFPGPGADTQYF.

This chain connects TRBV6-1 to TRBJ1-1; TRBD1 agrees at 10 bases. The V and J ends lost 7 bases and 3 bases, in that order; junction bases with no gene match: 8. This CDR3 is built from 15 residues. Germline values: CDR1 MNHNS, CDR2 SASEGT. This chain's CDR3 is CASNSVDRGDTEAFF. In DNA, the CDR3 is TGTGCCAGCAACAGTGTGGACAGGGGGGACACTGAAGCTTTCTTT.

J is TRBJ2-6 and V is TRBV7-2, with D perhaps matching TRBD1 (6 bases). Deletions cut 1 base from V and 0 bases from J, with 10 bases between. This CDR3 spans 17 amino acids. CDR1 SGHTA and CDR2 FQGNSA come from the germline V gene. The CDR3 DNA reads TGTGCCAGCAGCTTAGTGATGACAGGCTCTGGGGCCAACGTCCTGACTTTC. It specifies CASSLVMTGSGANVLTF.

This rearrangement joins TRBV6-6 to TRBJ2-7; D perhaps matches TRBD1 (6 bases). The germline CDR1 and CDR2 sequences are MNHNY and SVGAGI (reference sequence). The CDR3 totals 13 residues. Trimming pared 6 bases from V and 5 bases from J, leaving 14 bases between. The CDR3 DNA reads TGTGCCAGCAGCCCGAGGGGGTTCGACGAGCAGTACTTC. It specifies CASSPRGFDEQYF.

This sequence joins TRBV6-5 and TRBJ2-3; D remains ambiguous. CDR1 MNHEY and CDR2 SVGAGI come from the germline V gene. CDR3 length: 14 residues. V was trimmed by 6 bases and J by 6 bases, leaving 16 bases between them. The CDR3 nucleotides are TGTGCCAGCAGGCCCCGCCGGATAGGGGATACGCAGTATTTT. Amino acids: CASRPRRIGDTQYF.

CDR3 residues: CASSPRSGQGRMNTEAFF. CDR3 bases: TGTGCCAGCAGCCCCCGGTCGGGTCAGGGGAGGATGAACACTGAAGCTTTCTTT. This chain connects TRBV5-4 to TRBJ1-1; tentative D call: TRBD1 (6 bases). V was pared by 4 bases and J by 0 bases, with 22 bases between. Germline loops: CDR1 SGHNT, CDR2 YYREEE (reference sequence). The CDR3 has 18 amino acids.

The rearrangement uses TRBV28 and TRBJ2-7; D may be TRBD1 or TRBD2 (5 bases each). There are 15 residues in the CDR3. V dropped 3 bases and J dropped 3 bases, with 15 bases sitting between them. The germline gives CDR1 MDHEN, CDR2 SYDVKM. DNA for the CDR3: TGTGCCAGCAGTTTGGCAGGGACGGTTTACTACGAGCAGTACTTC. This encodes CASSLAGTVYYEQYF.

The chain links TRBV15 to TRBJ1-1; D might be TRBD1 (6 bases). This CDR3 contains 15 residues. Trimming cost V 1 base and J 5 bases, with 14 bases left between them. CDR1 and CDR2 (germline): LNHNV, YYDKDF (reference sequence). This CDR3 reads CATSRGAGARTEAFF. As DNA, the CDR3 is TGTGCCACCAGCAGAGGGGCGGGGGCGAGGACTGAAGCTTTCTTT.

The chain carries TRBV11-2 and TRBJ2-3, with 9 positions matching TRBD2. Germline CDR1 reads SGHAT; CDR2 reads FQNNGV. Trimming at V came to 6 bases and at J to 5 bases, leaving 3 bases not matched to a gene. The length of the CDR3 is 13 residues. The DNA of the CDR3 is TGTGCCAGCAGGGTAGCGGGAGTAGATACGCAGTATTTT. Translating it yields CASRVAGVDTQYF.

The genes are TRBV7-9 and TRBJ1-1; D call uncertain. CDR1 is SEHNR and CDR2 is FQNEAQ in the germline V gene (reference sequence). The V end lost 5 bases, the J end lost 2 bases, and 18 bases lay between the germline ends. There are 16 residues in the CDR3. CDR3 protein: CASSPYTQVENTEAFF. CDR3 nucleotide sequence: TGTGCCAGCAGCCCGTACACCCAGGTTGAAAACACTGAAGCTTTCTTT. Looking up the rest from reference TRBV7-9 and TRBJ1-1 gives the full variable domain: DTGVSQNPRHKITKRGQNVTFRCDPISEHNRLYWYRQTLGQGPEFLTYFQNEAQLEKSRLLSDRFSAERPKGSFSTLEIQRTEQGDSAMYLCASSPYTQVENTEAFFGQGTRLTVV.

The genes are TRBV7-9 and TRBJ2-7; 9 bases fit TRBD2. The CDR3 is made up of 16 amino acids. The junction had 9 bases not matched to a gene; V was cut back by 4 bases and J by 2 bases. CDR1 and CDR2 from the germline V gene are SEHNR and FQNEAQ (reference sequence). In DNA, the CDR3 is TGTGCCAGCAGCTCAAAGGCTAGCGGGGAAGCCTACGAGCAGTACTTC. It translates to CASSSKASGEAYEQYF.

Notes on this clone: The germline gene is not matched at one end of the junction; a read error may be the cause. V is TRBV6-4 and J is TRBJ2-7; tentatively, D is TRBD1 (5 bases). Germline V gene lookup returns CDR1 MRHNA and CDR2 SNTAGT. The CDR3 is 15 residues long. The CDR3 reads CASRIYGQIRYGQYF. The DNA for the CDR3 is TGTGCCAGCAGGATTTATGGACAAATTCGCTACGGGCAGTACTTC.

Points on this clone: The same CDR3 can be traced to other DNA sequences in this sample. The chain combines TRBV28 with TRBJ1-4; 9 bases are shared with TRBD1. Looked up from germline, CDR1 is MDHEN and CDR2 is SYDVKM. The CDR3 runs to 13 residues. V shed 6 bases and J 7 bases; nucleotides not matched to a gene: 3. The DNA for the CDR3 is TGTGCCAGCAGAGGGACAGGGAGTGAAAAACTGTTTTTT. This codes for CASRGTGSEKLFF. Full variable domain (remainder filled in from reference TRBV28 and TRBJ1-4): DVKVTQSSRYLVKRTGEKVFLECVQDMDHENMFWYRQDPGLGLRLIYFSYDVKMKEKGDIPEGYSVSREKKERFSLILESASTNQTSMYLCASRGTGSEKLFFGSGTQLSVL.

The chain links TRBV25-1 to TRBJ2-5; D is possibly TRBD1 or TRBD2 (5 bases each). The DNA end lines up better with TRBJ2-7; the J call may be wrong. This CDR3 is 15 amino acids long. Looked up from germline, CDR1 is MGHDK and CDR2 is SYGVNS. CDR3 amino acids: CASSKPEGRANEQYF. Here the CDR3 DNA reads TGTGCCAGCAGCAAACCAGAGGGCAGGGCGAACGAGCAGTACTTC.